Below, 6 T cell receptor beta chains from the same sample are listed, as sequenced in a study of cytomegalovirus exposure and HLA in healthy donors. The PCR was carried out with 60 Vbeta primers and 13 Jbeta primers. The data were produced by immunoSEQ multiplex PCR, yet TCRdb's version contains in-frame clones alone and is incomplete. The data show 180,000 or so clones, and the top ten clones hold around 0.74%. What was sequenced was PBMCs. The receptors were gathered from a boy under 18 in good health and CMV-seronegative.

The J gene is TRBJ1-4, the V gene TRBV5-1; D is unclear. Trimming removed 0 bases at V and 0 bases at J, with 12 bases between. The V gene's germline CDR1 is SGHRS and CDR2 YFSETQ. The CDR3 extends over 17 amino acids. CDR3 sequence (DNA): TGCGCCAGCAGCTTGGTTCCGCCCTCGGCAACTAATGAAAAACTGTTTTTT. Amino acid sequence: CASSLVPPSATNEKLFF.

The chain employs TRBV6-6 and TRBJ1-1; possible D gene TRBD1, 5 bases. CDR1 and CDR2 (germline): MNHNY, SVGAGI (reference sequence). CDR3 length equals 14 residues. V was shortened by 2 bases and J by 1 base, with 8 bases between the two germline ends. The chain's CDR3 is CASSYRQSNTEAFF. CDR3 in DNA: TGTGCCAGCAGTTACCGACAGTCGAACACTGAAGCTTTCTTT.

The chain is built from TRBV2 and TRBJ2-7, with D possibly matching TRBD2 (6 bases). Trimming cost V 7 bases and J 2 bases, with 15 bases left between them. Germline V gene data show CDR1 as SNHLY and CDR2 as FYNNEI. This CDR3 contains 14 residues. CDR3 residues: CASTHGGSAYEQYF. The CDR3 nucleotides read TGTGCCAGCACACATGGAGGGAGCGCCTACGAGCAGTACTTC. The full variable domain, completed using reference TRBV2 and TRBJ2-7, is EPEVTQTPSHQVTQMGQEVILRCVPISNHLYFYWYRQILGQKVEFLVSFYNNEISEKSEIFDDQFSVERPDGSNFTLKIRSTKLEDSAMYFCASTHGGSAYEQYFGPGTRLTVT.

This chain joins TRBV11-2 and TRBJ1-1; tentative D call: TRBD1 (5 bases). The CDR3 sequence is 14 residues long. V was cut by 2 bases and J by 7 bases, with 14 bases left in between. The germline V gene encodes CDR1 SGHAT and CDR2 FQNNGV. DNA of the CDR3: TGTGCCAGCAGCTTATCAGGGCCGGGTGATGAAGCTTTCTTT. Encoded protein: CASSLSGPGDEAFF.

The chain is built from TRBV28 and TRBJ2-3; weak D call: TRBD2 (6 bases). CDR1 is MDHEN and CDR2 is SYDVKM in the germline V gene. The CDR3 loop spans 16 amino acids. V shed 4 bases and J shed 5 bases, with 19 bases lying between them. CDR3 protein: CASSSSLAGYKDTQYF. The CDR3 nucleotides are TGTGCCAGCAGTTCCTCTCTGGCGGGGTATAAAGATACGCAGTATTTT.

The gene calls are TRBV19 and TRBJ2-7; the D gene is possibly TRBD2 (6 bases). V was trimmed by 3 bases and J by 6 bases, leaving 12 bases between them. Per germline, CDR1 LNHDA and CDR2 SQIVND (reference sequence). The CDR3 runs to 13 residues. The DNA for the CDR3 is TGTGCCAGTAGTATTGGGGGGTCAAGCGAGCAGTACTTC. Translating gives CASSIGGSSEQYF.